A selection of T cell receptor beta chains follows, all from one sample in a study of blood T cell repertoires in COVID-19. Repertoires were generated with immunoSEQ multiplex PCR, while TCRdb's copy carries only in-frame clones and drops some. The data contain fewer than 250,000 clones, approximately 86% of them seen just once; the ten biggest clones take up around 2.6%. The sequenced sample was PBMCs or T cells enriched from blood (not recorded which). All receptors derive from a woman in her thirties with acute COVID-19. The conserved cysteine and the conserved F or W are not part of the CDR3 here. Clone sizes are given selectively: once, few, many, or a class where the clone is expanded.

TRBV4-1,few,ASSQVSGQGTEAF
TRBV11-2,-,ASSVTGQTVYGYT
TRBV18,-,ASAAEQGSSYEQY
TRBV30,-,AWGRGGRADTQY
TRBV4-3,-,ASSQDRGILNGYT
TRBV4-1,-,ASSQLDSNNSPLH
TRBV3-1/TRBV3-2,-,ASSQGRTGDNQPQH
TRBV6-2/TRBV6-3,-,ASSERGTGNTEAF
TRBV15,-,ATSRVEVGNTEAF
TRBV20-1,many,SASGVGEQF
TRBV6-2/TRBV6-3,-,ASSYSTGTHNQPQH
TRBV6-5,-,ASSSYRQGITEAF
TRBV9,-,ASSPGTGGLF
TRBV18,-,ASSPPGLAGGAGTDTQY
TRBV12-3/TRBV12-4,-,ASSAGGTDTQY
TRBV4-1,-,ASSQESGGSGANVLT
TRBV2,-,ASSPQGEDYGYT
TRBV7-9,few,ASRPTGGVYGYT
TRBV6-5,-,ASTSTGGADYGYT
TRBV19,-,ASHASALGGQPQH
TRBV10-1,-,ASSLTGGWQETQY
TRBV7-9,-,ASSAPGQGAFGYT
TRBV6-5,-,ASSYMAGSNQPQH
TRBV12-3/TRBV12-4,-,ASSTAPNTEAF
TRBV2,-,ASIQGALSGNTIY
TRBV7-9,-,ASFGAAGNTDTQY
TRBV6-6,-,ASSPTGTEAF
TRBV5-8,-,ASSLGRTTIY
TRBV7-8,-,ASRQDRVSYNEQF
TRBV7-2,-,ASSSGTGVALEQY
TRBV19,-,ASSIPNYGYT
TRBV7-8,few,ASSNRGSGNTIY
TRBV30,-,AWSAPGMGEQY
TRBV19,-,ASSIDQSFNGGTGELF
TRBV6-5,-,ASSQTTGENTEAF
TRBV10-2,-,ASMLAAQETQY
TRBV3-1/TRBV3-2,few,ASSQEGLAEYEQY
TRBV6-1,-,ASSEEPGFSGKLF
TRBV12-5,-,ASGLTTGPPGDQPQH
TRBV10-2,once,ASSASGYGYT
TRBV6-5,-,ASKIQDTSGNTIY
TRBV18,-,ASSPPRQGNEQF